This TCR beta chain was sequenced in a study of cytomegalovirus exposure and HLA in healthy donors. Study-wide points: Altogether, around 160 TCR beta chains were recorded as cytomegalovirus-associated. The authors judged a highly shared variant cluster likely a sequencing artifact.

Primers: 60 Vbeta forward and 13 Jbeta reverse. Using immunoSEQ multiplex PCR, the repertoire was profiled, and TCRdb retains in-frame clones only, with some absent. The sample contains tens of thousands of clones, 80% of which appear only once. Of note for this clone: What it binds is not known.

With 6 bases clipped from V and 5 bases from J, the junction kept 8 bases outside the gene matches. Per germline, CDR1 KGHSH and CDR2 LQKENI. CDR3 length: 14 residues. The clonotype was recovered from a male donor in good health and CMV-seronegative. Sequenced: PBMCs. This rearrangement joins TRBV18 to TRBJ1-1; 8 bases fit TRBD1. The CDR3 region is CASSEVQGATEAFF. CDR3 bases: TGTGCCAGCTCTGAGGTTCAGGGGGCTACTGAAGCTTTCTTT. The full variable domain, with the rest looked up from reference TRBV18 and TRBJ1-1, is NAGVMQNPRHLVRRRGQEARLRCSPMKGHSHVYWYRQLPEEGLKFMVYLQKENIIDESGMPKERFSAEFPKEGPSILRIQQVVRGDSAAYFCASSEVQGATEAFFGQGTRLTVV.